These 13 T cell receptor beta chains were sequenced from one sample in a study of CD8+ T cells in alopecia areata. cDNA reverse transcribed from extracted RNA served as the sequencing template. TCRdb keeps only in-frame clones here, not all; method: immunoSEQ multiplex PCR. This sample has approximately 1,000 clones, each found more than once. The time point here: mouse skin at time of skin grafting. The source material was skin, sampled at week 0. The receptor source for this set is a C3H/HeJ mouse with alopecia areata. For the strain, the MHC haplotype given is H2-k.

This clone was detected only a few times. Gene and germline names: mouse. The read is 4 residues too short to cover the CDR3 end, so that end is filled in from the germline J gene. The chain links TRBV13-1 to TRBJ1-4; D call uncertain. This CDR3 is 12 amino acids long. The germline V gene has CDR1 NSHNY and CDR2 SYGAGN. The covered CDR3 bases are TGTGCCAGCAGTGATCTGGGCGAA. Residues: CASSDLGE. The full CDR3 is CASSDLGERLFF.

This clone is labeled medium-sized. Mouse gene names apply. With the read ending 4 residues before the CDR3 end, the germline J gene is used to fill in that end. The gene calls are TRBV13-2 and TRBJ2-5; TRBD2 might be the D (5 bases). The V and J ends lost 1 base and 2 bases respectively, with 14 bases between them. CDR1 and CDR2 (germline): NNHNN, SYGAGS (reference sequence). The CDR3 runs 16 residues. CDR3 residues: CASGDSGEKGQDTQYF. CDR3 DNA (partial): TGTGCCAGCGGTGATAGTGGGGAGAAGGGCCAAGAC.

By share of the sample, this clone is medium-sized (0.01 to 0.1%). Mouse germline and gene names are used. The CDR3 end is not reached by the read, which stops 4 residues before it; the germline J gene fills it in. The V and J genes are TRBV13-1 and TRBJ2-2; weak D call: TRBD2 (7 bases). V was cut by 1 base and J by 2 bases, with 12 bases left in between. Germline V gives CDR1 NSHNY, CDR2 SYGAGN. The CDR3 sequence is 16 residues long. Partial CDR3 DNA: TGTGCCAGCAGTGATACGGGGGGCGCGAACACCGGG. It specifies CASSDTGGANTG. The CDR3, in full, reads CASSDTGGANTGQLYF.

This clone rates as medium-sized. Gene names and germline match the mouse. The read gets to within 4 residues of the CDR3 end, and the germline J gene fills in the rest. The chain employs TRBV19 and TRBJ1-1; possibly TRBD1 for D (6 bases). This CDR3 has 13 amino acids. CDR1 and CDR2 (germline): FNHDT, SITEND (reference sequence). CDR3: CASSTGGAREVFF. The sequenced CDR3 bases are TGTGCCAGCAGTACTGGGGGGGCGCGA. The full variable domain, completed using reference TRBV19 and TRBJ1-1, is GGIITQTPKFLIGQEGQKLTLKCQQNFNHDTMYWYRQDSGKGLRLIYYSITENDLQKGDLSEGYDASREKKSSFSLTVTSAQKNEMAVFLCASSTGGAREVFFGKGTRLTVV.

Relative to its sample, this clone is medium-sized. The gene names given are mouse names. The missing CDR3 end, 4 residues past where the read stops, is filled in from the germline J gene. The chain recombines TRBV5 with TRBJ1-1, with TRBD1 as a possible D gene (6 bases). The CDR3 covers 14 residues. Germline CDR1 reads LGHNA; CDR2 reads YNLKQL (reference sequence). The CDR3 DNA, read in part, is TGTGCCAGCAGCCAAGATGGGGGGCGGACA. Protein: CASSQDGGRT. In full, the CDR3 is CASSQDGGRTEVFF.

In its sample, this clone is medium-sized (0.01 to 0.1%). Gene names follow the mouse nomenclature. The read gets to within 4 residues of the CDR3 end, and the germline J gene fills in the rest. The rearrangement links TRBV19 to TRBJ1-2, with TRBD1 as a possible D gene (6 bases). Germline CDR1 and CDR2: FNHDT and SITEND (reference sequence). Deletions cut 4 bases from V and 0 bases from J, with 10 bases between. The CDR3 has 14 residues. The CDR3 loop reads CASSPDSANSDYTF. The sequenced CDR3 bases are TGTGCCAGCAGTCCGGACAGTGCAAACTCC.

Ten or more counts support this clone. Germline and genes here are mouse. The CDR3 extends 4 residues past the end of the read, so its final part is completed from the germline J gene. The V and J genes are TRBV13-2 and TRBJ1-1; 10 bases fit TRBD1. The CDR3 runs 14 residues. Germline loops: CDR1 NNHNN, CDR2 SYGAGS (reference sequence). CDR3 sequence: CASGEGTGETEVFF. CDR3 bases read: TGTGCCAGCGGTGAGGGGACAGGGGAGACA.

This clone is labeled medium-sized (0.01 to 0.1%). Mouse names are used for the genes. The sequenced fragment ends 4 residues before the CDR3 boundary, so the rest is inferred from the germline J gene. The chain has TRBV13-2 and TRBJ2-7; D unclear. This CDR3 contains 13 residues. In germline, CDR1 is NNHNN, CDR2 SYGAGS (reference sequence). The germline V and J ends were trimmed by 0 bases and 1 base, with 5 bases remaining between them. The DNA read from the CDR3 is TGTGCCAGCGGTGATGCACAGTCCTAT. Translating it yields CASGDAQSY. The complete CDR3 protein is CASGDAQSYEQYF.

Worth noting for this clone: Gene names and germline match the mouse. The CDR3 bases that were read are TGTGCCAGCAGCTCCGGGACAGGGTGGGAC. It translates to CASSSGTGWD. The CDR3 in its entirety is CASSSGTGWDTQYF. The chain employs TRBV4 and TRBJ2-5, with 9 positions matching TRBD1. Coverage ceases 4 residues before the CDR3 finishes, and the germline J gene fills in the end. The CDR3 sequence is 14 residues long. Germline values: CDR1 LGHDT, CDR2 YNNKQL (reference sequence).

This clone is large within its sample. Genes and germline come from the mouse. The sequence runs out 4 residues before the end of the CDR3; the remainder is reconstructed from the germline J gene. This chain links TRBV1 with TRBJ2-7; no clear D gene. This CDR3 comprises 13 residues. Trimming took off 3 bases at V and 0 bases at J, with 6 bases between the two ends. Germline-derived CDR1 and CDR2 are NSQYPW and LRSPGD (reference sequence). CDR3: CTCSATHSYEQYF. The sequenced part of the CDR3 DNA is TGCACCTGCAGTGCCACACACTCCTAT.

This clone is medium-sized by share. Genes and germline come from the mouse. CDR3: CASSKRGTGQDTQYF. The DNA read from the CDR3 is TGTGCTAGCAGTAAGCGGGGGACAGGGCAAGAC. V usage is TRBV17 and J usage is TRBJ2-5; TRBD1 matches at 9 bases. Read sequence stops 4 residues before the CDR3 end, and the germline J gene provides the missing end. The CDR3 length is 15 residues. V lost 4 bases, J lost 3 bases, and 5 bases stayed unmatched. Germline V gene sequence: CDR1 MNHDT, CDR2 YYDKIL.

This clone was counted a few times. These gene names are mouse names. The read ends 4 residues before the CDR3 terminus; that terminus is restored from the germline J gene. J is TRBJ2-5 and V is TRBV13-2; 10 nucleotides match TRBD2. The CDR3 is made up of 15 amino acids. Unmatched junction bases numbered 4, after V lost 5 bases and J lost 1 base. Germline V gene lookup returns CDR1 NNHNN and CDR2 SYGAGS (reference sequence). Here the CDR3 reads CASGRDWGDQDTQYF. Partial CDR3 DNA: TGTGCCAGCGGCCGGGACTGGGGCGACCAAGAC.

In its sample, this clone ranks as medium-sized. The gene names given are mouse names. CDR3 bases read: TGTGCCAGCAGTGTATCCTGGGGGGTTGCAGAA. Translating gives CASSVSWGVAE. From start to end, the CDR3 is CASSVSWGVAETLYF. The chain is built from TRBV13-3 and TRBJ2-3; TRBD2 matches at 8 bases. The read stops 4 residues short of the end of the CDR3; the missing end is completed from the germline J gene. The junction had 5 bases not matched to a gene; V was cut back by 3 bases and J by 2 bases. Germline assignment: CDR1 NNHDY and CDR2 SYVADS. This CDR3 comprises 15 residues.